Only a few counts were recorded for the clone carrying this TCR beta chain. This sample was included in a study of blood T cells in healthy people across ages. Primed by a sample-barcoded 5' primer and a J-beta primer mix, a second PCR proceeded for about 6 to 11 cycles. TCRdb passed the 5' RACE reads through MiXCR, listing each CDR3 protein once. Among around 800,000 distinct CDR3 sequences, more than 25% were seen once, and the ten largest hold about 3%. V lost 4 bases and J 5 bases, leaving 18 bases between the germline ends. The CDR3 is 15 residues long. The V gene's germline CDR1 is SGHRS and CDR2 YFSETQ. This sample was shared with a second study, whose subject was T cells of mothers and their children. That source adds: Samples came from a few healthy Caucasian mothers and their six children.

V usage is TRBV5-1 and J usage is TRBJ2-5, with D possibly being TRBD1 (7 bases). Material: blood. This clonotype was obtained from a boy aged 10-17 years in good health. Here the CDR3 reads CASSPIRGDGETQYF. The CDR3 DNA sequence: TGCGCCAGCAGCCCAATCAGGGGGGATGGTGAGACCCAGTACTTC.